The clone carrying this T cell receptor beta chain was observed many times. What it binds is not known. The data derive from a study of CD8+CD57+ T cells in acquired aplastic anemia. Patients chosen for sequencing had CD8+CD57+ cells that had expanded, as shown by flow cytometry. Bead enrichment of CD8+CD57+ cells gave a mean 1.6 ug DNA. Study-wide findings and caveats: Against the total CD4+ and CD8+ pools, patient CD8+CD57+ cells had lower diversity.

The V and J ends lost 1 base and 1 base respectively, with 11 bases between them. CDR3 size: 15 residues. Germline V CDR1 and CDR2: SEHNR, FQNEAQ (reference sequence). For CDR3 and TCR beta VDJ profiling, genomic DNA was the template used. Each CDR3 protein gets one entry after TCRdb re-called the reads with MiXCR. Of about 16,000 distinct CDR3 sequences in the sample, more than 30% were seen once. The TCR comes from a human donor with aplastic anemia. Sequencing was carried out using CD8+CD57+ T cells sorted from PBMCs. Subset here: bead-enriched CD8+CD57+ effector memory T cells from SAA patients. The chain couples TRBV7-9 to TRBJ2-7; maybe TRBD1 (5 bases). The CDR3 reads CASSLGSGSSYEQYF. The CDR3, as DNA: TGTGCCAGCAGCTTAGGTTCAGGGTCTTCCTACGAGCAGTACTTC.